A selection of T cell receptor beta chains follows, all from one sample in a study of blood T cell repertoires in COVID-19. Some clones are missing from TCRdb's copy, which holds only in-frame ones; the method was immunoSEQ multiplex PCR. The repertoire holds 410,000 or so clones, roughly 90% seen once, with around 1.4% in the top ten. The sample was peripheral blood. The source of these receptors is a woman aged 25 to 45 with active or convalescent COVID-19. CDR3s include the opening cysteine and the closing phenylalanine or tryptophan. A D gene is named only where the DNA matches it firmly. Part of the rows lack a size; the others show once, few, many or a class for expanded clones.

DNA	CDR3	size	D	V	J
TGTGCCATCAGCGGCCGACCGGGACTAGCGGGCTTAAACGGCAATGAGCAGTTCTTC	CAISGRPGLAGLNGNEQFF	-	TRBD2	TRBV10-3	TRBJ2-1
TGCAGCGTTGAAGATGGTAGGACAGGGGCCTCCGAGCAGTACTTC	CSVEDGRTGASEQYF	-	TRBD1	TRBV29-1	TRBJ2-7
TGTGCCAGCAGCGCTACAGGGGCCGATTATGGCTACACCTTC	CASSATGADYGYTF	-	TRBD1	TRBV7-2	TRBJ1-2
TGCGCCAGCAGCCCACAAGGACAGGGGGTTTTTACTGAAGCTTTCTTT	CASSPQGQGVFTEAFF	-	TRBD1	TRBV5-1	TRBJ1-1
TGTGCCAGCAGCTCACTGGCAGGGGGGTCTCAGCCCCAGCATTTT	CASSSLAGGSQPQHF	-	TRBD1	TRBV7-8	TRBJ1-5
TGTGCCAGCAGGACCGGGACTAGCGCCGAGCAGTACTTC	CASRTGTSAEQYF	-	TRBD2	TRBV28	TRBJ2-7
TGTGCCAGCAGTTACGGGGCTGGGCTGGAGACCCAGTACTTC	CASSYGAGLETQYF	-	-	TRBV6-2/TRBV6-3	TRBJ2-5
TGTGCCAGCACCGGGACTAACTATGGCTACACCTTC	CASTGTNYGYTF	-	-	TRBV28	TRBJ1-2
TGTGCCAGCAGCCCCGGGCAGGGCAACACTGAAGCTTTCTTT	CASSPGQGNTEAFF	-	-	TRBV3-1/TRBV3-2	TRBJ1-1
TGTGCCAGTAGCTCATTCGCGGGCGGTTACAATGAGCAGTTCTTC	CASSSFAGGYNEQFF	-	-	TRBV19	TRBJ2-1
TGTGCCAGCAGATCAGGGACAGGTTATGGCTACACCTTC	CASRSGTGYGYTF	-	TRBD1	TRBV6-5	TRBJ1-2
TGCGCCAGCAGCTGGGGGCCGACAGGGGACGAGCAGTACTTC	CASSWGPTGDEQYF	-	TRBD1	TRBV5-1	TRBJ2-7
TGTGCCAGCAGCCCCCAGGGACTCAATTCACCCCTCCACTTT	CASSPQGLNSPLHF	-	-	TRBV7-9	TRBJ1-6
TGTGCCAGTAGAAAGGGAGGGGACCCTAATGAAAAACTGTTTTTT	CASRKGGDPNEKLFF	-	-	TRBV19	TRBJ1-4
TGTGCCATCAAGGAGGGGGCGGACTATGGCTACACCTTC	CAIKEGADYGYTF	-	TRBD1	TRBV10-3	TRBJ1-2
TGTGCCTGGAGGACAGTTTCTAACTATGGCTACACCTTC	CAWRTVSNYGYTF	-	-	TRBV30	TRBJ1-2
TGTGCCAGCAGGGCATCGACTAATGAAAAACTGTTTTTT	CASRASTNEKLFF	-	-	TRBV12-3/TRBV12-4	TRBJ1-4
TGCGCCAGCAGCTTGGGGGACAGGGGGCCTCGGTCTGGAAACACCATATATTTT	CASSLGDRGPRSGNTIYF	-	TRBD1	TRBV5-1	TRBJ1-3
TGTGCCAGCAGTTCCCCCGGGGGTAGGAGCTATGGCTACACCTTC	CASSSPGGRSYGYTF	-	-	TRBV28	TRBJ1-2
TGTGCCAGCAGCCAGGGGACAGAAAATCAGCCCCAGCATTTT	CASSQGTENQPQHF	-	TRBD1	TRBV5-5	TRBJ1-5
TGCGCCAGCAGTCCCCCCGGGGGGGGCGAGGCCAACGAGCAGTACTTC	CASSPPGGGEANEQYF	-	TRBD2	TRBV5-1	TRBJ2-7
TGTGCCAGCAGCCTTACAGGGGGCGTTTCTGGGGCCAACGTCCTGACTTTC	CASSLTGGVSGANVLTF	-	TRBD1	TRBV3-1/TRBV3-2	TRBJ2-6
TGTGCCTGGAGTGTTGGGTTGGGGACAGAATTCAATCAGCCCCAGCATTTT	CAWSVGLGTEFNQPQHF	once	TRBD1	TRBV30	TRBJ1-5
TGTGCCAGAAGTGGGACTAGCGGTCCCACAGATACGCAGTATTTT	CARSGTSGPTDTQYF	-	TRBD2	TRBV2	TRBJ2-3
TGCGCCAGCAGTGATACAGGGGGCAAATCAAGCTACGAGCAGTACTTC	CASSDTGGKSSYEQYF	few	TRBD1	TRBV10-1	TRBJ2-7
TGCGCCAGCAGCTTGGAAGGAGGGGAAGTCGCTGGCTACACCTTC	CASSLEGGEVAGYTF	-	-	TRBV5-1	TRBJ1-2
TGTGCCAGCAGCCCCGGACTAGCGGGGGGGCGGCCCTACGAGCAGTACTTC	CASSPGLAGGRPYEQYF	-	TRBD2	TRBV7-9	TRBJ2-7
TGTGCCAGCACCTGGGACAGGGGGCGGAACACTGAAGCTTTCTTT	CASTWDRGRNTEAFF	-	TRBD1	TRBV2	TRBJ1-1
TGTGCCAGTAGTATAGTGGGGGGGCTCGGACAGCCCCAGCATTTT	CASSIVGGLGQPQHF	-	-	TRBV19	TRBJ1-5
TGTGCCAGCAGCCGAGGACAGGGTAGTTCCTACGAGCAGTACTTC	CASSRGQGSSYEQYF	-	TRBD1	TRBV3-1/TRBV3-2	TRBJ2-7
TGTGCCAGTAGTATTCGCGGGAGCACAGATACGCAGTATTTT	CASSIRGSTDTQYF	-	-	TRBV19	TRBJ2-3
TGTGCCAGCAGCTACGACAGGGGCGACTACGAGCAGTACTTC	CASSYDRGDYEQYF	-	TRBD1	TRBV6-1	TRBJ2-7
TGTGCCAGCAGTTACCCCGACTGGAATCAGCCCCAGCATTTT	CASSYPDWNQPQHF	-	-	TRBV6-2/TRBV6-3	TRBJ1-5
TGTGCCAGTAGTATTTTTCAGACTTCCTATGGCTACACCTTC	CASSIFQTSYGYTF	-	-	TRBV19	TRBJ1-2
TGTGCCAGCAGTTTTCGACAGATCGGGGAAAAACTGTTTTTT	CASSFRQIGEKLFF	-	-	TRBV28	TRBJ1-4
TGTGCCAGCAGCCAAGTGTCCAGGAATGAAGCTTTCTTT	CASSQVSRNEAFF	-	-	TRBV3-1/TRBV3-2	TRBJ1-1
TGTGCCAGCAGCCCTGGGACTAGCGGGACCCCCGGGGAGCTGTTTTTT	CASSPGTSGTPGELFF	-	TRBD2	TRBV7-9	TRBJ2-2
TGTGCCAGCAGCTCCCTTAGCGGGGGGTTCGTAGGGGAGACCCAGTACTTC	CASSSLSGGFVGETQYF	-	TRBD2	TRBV7-9	TRBJ2-5
TGTGCCAGCAGCCCCGACTACGTGAACACCGGGGAGCTGTTTTTT	CASSPDYVNTGELFF	-	-	TRBV3-1/TRBV3-2	TRBJ2-2
TGTGCCAGCACCCGCGGGGGGGAGGACGGACTAGCGATGTATTACAATGAGCAGTTCTTC	CASTRGGEDGLAMYYNEQFF	-	TRBD2	TRBV2	TRBJ2-1